One sample yielded the 20 T cell receptor beta chains listed below, sequenced in a study of cytomegalovirus exposure and HLA in healthy donors. The PCR was carried out with 60 Vbeta primers and 13 Jbeta primers. Sequencing was performed with immunoSEQ multiplex PCR; in TCRdb, only in-frame clones are kept and a portion is missing. The sample has fewer than 250,000 clones, roughly three quarters seen once. Sequenced material: PBMCs. Source of these receptors: a woman aged 18-29 years in good health and CMV-seronegative.

This chain links TRBV14 with TRBJ1-4; no firm D call. The germline gives CDR1 SGHDN, CDR2 FVKESK. With 3 bases removed from V and 0 bases from J, the gap between germline ends came to 8 bases. CDR3 size: 15 residues. CDR3 sequence (DNA): TGTGCCAGCAGCCAGTACAGAACAACTAATGAAAAACTGTTTTTT. Protein sequence: CASSQYRTTNEKLFF.

This rearrangement joins TRBV19 to TRBJ1-2, with D perhaps matching TRBD1 (5 bases). Trimming took 3 bases from V and 6 from J, leaving 14 bases between them. Looked up from germline, CDR1 is LNHDA and CDR2 is SQIVND (reference sequence). The CDR3 is made up of 14 amino acids. As DNA, the CDR3 is TGTGCCAGTAGTATCGGCCGGGGAGGGGATGGCTACACCTTC. It codes for CASSIGRGGDGYTF.

This clone was seen a single time. This rearrangement joins TRBV6-7 to TRBJ2-7; 7 bases match TRBD2. TRBV6-7 is filed as an ORF, its function uncertain. V lost 2 bases, J lost 5 bases, and 0 bases stayed unmatched. The CDR3 covers 12 residues. The CDR3: CASSYRGDEQYF. CDR3 nucleotide sequence: TGTGCCAGCAGTTACCGGGGGGACGAGCAGTACTTC.

The chain recombines TRBV6-1 with TRBJ2-7; 8 nucleotides match TRBD1. V trimming: 6 bases; J trimming: 3 bases; junction bases outside the gene matches: 7. The germline V gene encodes CDR1 MNHNS and CDR2 SASEGT. This CDR3 is 14 amino acids long. This CDR3 is CASSSVGQGYEQYF. The CDR3 region has the DNA TGTGCCAGCAGCTCAGTCGGACAGGGCTACGAGCAGTACTTC.

This clone was counted only a few times. The chain carries TRBV2 and TRBJ1-5, with a tentative D call TRBD1 (6 bases). The V end was cut by 7 bases, the J end by 4 bases, with 14 bases between. CDR1 SNHLY and CDR2 FYNNEI come from the germline V gene. The CDR3 loop spans 14 amino acids. The CDR3 is CASNKDRPNQPQHF. CDR3 in DNA: TGTGCCAGCAACAAGGACAGACCTAATCAGCCCCAGCATTTT.

The chain links TRBV7-2 to TRBJ2-2; TRBD2 aligns across 12 bases. The CDR3 is made up of 16 amino acids. CDR1 is SGHTA, CDR2 FQGNSA, per germline. Trimming cost V 5 bases and J 2 bases; bases outside gene matches: 3. This CDR3 reads CASSKLAGGNTGELFF. In DNA form, the CDR3 reads TGTGCCAGCAGCAAACTAGCGGGGGGAAACACCGGGGAGCTGTTTTTT.

Here the CDR3 reads CASSLGRGDTEAFF. The CDR3, as DNA: TGTGCCAGCAGCTTAGGTCGGGGGGACACTGAAGCTTTCTTT. The V call is TRBV7-2, the J call TRBJ1-1; the D gene is possibly TRBD1 (5 bases). V was shortened by 1 base and J by 3 bases, with 9 bases between the two germline ends. Germline V gene data show CDR1 as SGHTA and CDR2 as FQGNSA. The CDR3 totals 14 residues.

This chain links TRBV28 with TRBJ2-1; TRBD2 matches 7 bases. From germline, CDR1 is MDHEN and CDR2 SYDVKM. J was trimmed by 5 bases and V by 3 bases; bases with no gene match: 4. The CDR3 has 14 residues. The CDR3 loop is CASSFPGGNNEQFF. The DNA of the CDR3 is TGTGCCAGCAGTTTCCCGGGAGGTAACAATGAGCAGTTCTTC.

The chain has TRBV9 and TRBJ1-5; D is perhaps TRBD1 (5 bases). This CDR3 has 18 amino acids. The V end lost 3 bases, the J end lost 4 bases, and 23 bases lay between the germline ends. Germline-derived CDR1 and CDR2 are SGDLS and YYNGEE. DNA of the CDR3: TGTGCCAGCAGCGCCTTGGGGGGGATTAAAGCGAGAAATCAGCCCCAGCATTTT. Translating gives CASSALGGIKARNQPQHF.

The CDR3, as DNA: TGTGCCAGCAGCTTAGTGTTACTAGGACAGGGTAACGAGCAGTACTTC. This translates into CASSLVLLGQGNEQYF. The rearrangement joins TRBV7-9 to TRBJ2-7, with 8 nucleotides matching TRBD1. V lost 1 base and J lost 5; bases outside the gene matches: 10. This CDR3 is 16 amino acids long. The V gene's germline CDR1 is SEHNR and CDR2 FQNEAQ (reference sequence). Full variable domain (outside the CDR3, taken from reference TRBV7-9 and TRBJ2-7): DTGVSQNPRHKITKRGQNVTFRCDPISEHNRLYWYRQTLGQGPEFLTYFQNEAQLEKSRLLSDRFSAERPKGSFSTLEIQRTEQGDSAMYLCASSLVLLGQGNEQYFGPGTRLTVT.

This chain connects TRBV5-6 to TRBJ1-1; D is perhaps TRBD1 (5 bases). This CDR3 has 13 residues. Germline CDR1 and CDR2: SGHDT and YYEEEE. The ends were cut back, 1 base at V and 8 bases at J, with 12 bases in the middle. CDR3 residues: CASSLIGRGEAFF. The CDR3 DNA reads as TGTGCCAGCAGCTTGATTGGTCGGGGGGAAGCTTTCTTT.

This chain uses TRBV18 with TRBJ2-5; 9 positions agree with TRBD2. This CDR3 comprises 16 residues. Germline V gene sequence: CDR1 KGHSH, CDR2 LQKENI. The J segment lost 0 bases and the V segment lost 3 bases, leaving 5 bases of the junction unmatched. The CDR3 is CASSPWRGGHQETQYF. Written as DNA, the CDR3 is TGTGCCAGCTCACCGTGGCGGGGGGGCCACCAAGAGACCCAGTACTTC.

The chain uses TRBV7-2 and TRBJ1-2, with D tentatively TRBD1 (5 bases). Looked up from germline, CDR1 is SGHTA and CDR2 is FQGNSA. The CDR3 is 12 amino acids. Trimming shortened V by 7 bases and J by 8 bases, and 14 bases separated the two germline ends. For the CDR3, the DNA is TGTGCCAGCACCCGGGGGATCGAAGGCTACACCTTC. Translated, it gives CASTRGIEGYTF.

The chain carries TRBV27 and TRBJ2-7; TRBD2 aligns across 10 bases. The V gene's germline CDR1 is MNHEY and CDR2 SMNVEV (reference sequence). This CDR3 contains 14 residues. V lost 6 bases and J lost 6; bases outside the gene matches: 8. The CDR3 nucleotides are TGTGCCAGCAGCCCGCTAGCGGGAGCTCCCGAGCAGTACTTC. This gives the protein CASSPLAGAPEQYF.

V is TRBV7-6 and J is TRBJ2-3; tentative D call: TRBD2 (6 bases). V lost 5 bases to trimming and J lost 2 bases, with 14 bases between them. Germline V gene data show CDR1 as SGHVS and CDR2 as FNYEAQ. There are 15 residues in the CDR3. This CDR3 reads CASSPLAGLTDTQYF. The CDR3, as DNA: TGTGCCAGCAGCCCACTGGCGGGGCTCACAGATACGCAGTATTTT.

The rearrangement links TRBV7-9 to TRBJ2-2; TRBD1 might be the D (6 bases). The CDR3 covers 14 residues. Germline V gene sequence: CDR1 SEHNR, CDR2 FQNEAQ (reference sequence). Trimming removed 5 bases from V and 7 bases from J, with 14 bases in between. CDR3 amino acids: CASSQGQGSGELFF. DNA for the CDR3: TGTGCCAGCAGCCAGGGGCAGGGCAGCGGGGAGCTGTTTTTT.

This clone has only one observation. The chain is built from TRBV6-5 and TRBJ1-1; TRBD1 matches at 7 bases. Trimming took 2 bases from V and 0 from J; bases not matched to a gene: 3. This CDR3 has 15 residues. Germline V gene data show CDR1 as MNHEY and CDR2 as SVGAGI. As DNA, the CDR3 is TGTGCCAGCAGTTACGTTGGGACAGTGAACACTGAAGCTTTCTTT. Translating gives CASSYVGTVNTEAFF.

V is TRBV20-1 and J is TRBJ2-5; weak D call: TRBD2 (6 bases). Trimming removed 7 bases from V and 2 bases from J, with 8 bases in between. CDR3 length: 11 amino acids. The V gene's germline CDR1 is DFQATT and CDR2 SNEGSKA (reference sequence). CDR3 region: CSGGVQETQYF. The CDR3 DNA reads TGCAGTGGCGGGGTACAAGAGACCCAGTACTTC.

A remark on this clone: Here the CDR3 omits its conserved ending phenylalanine or tryptophan, so a read error is the likely source. V usage is TRBV30 and J usage is TRBJ1-2, with a weak D call TRBD1 (5 bases). The germline V and J ends were trimmed by 4 bases and 8 bases, with 11 bases remaining between them. The CDR3 covers 11 residues. The germline V gene has CDR1 GTSNPN and CDR2 SVGIG (reference sequence). CDR3 coding DNA: TGTGCCTGGACCCCAGGGTTAGGCTACACCCTC. Residues: CAWTPGLGYTL.

CDR3 in amino acids: CASSSWSSYNSPLHF. CDR3 bases: TGTGCCAGCAGCTCGTGGAGCTCCTATAATTCACCCCTCCACTTT. The chain uses TRBV7-2 and TRBJ1-6; no clear D gene. The CDR3 spans 15 residues. The V and J ends lost 4 bases and 0 bases respectively, with 7 bases between them. Per germline, CDR1 SGHTA and CDR2 FQGNSA.